This T cell receptor beta chain was captured by sequencing in a study of CD8 T cells in ankylosing spondylitis. Study-wide results and caveats: Significant enrichment of disease-linked clones was reportedly seen in matched ankylosing spondylitis synovial fluid.

The germline V gene encodes CDR1 MDHEN and CDR2 SYDVKM. The CDR3 is made up of 16 amino acids. V lost 6 bases and J 7 bases, leaving 22 bases between the germline ends. As for this clonotype: No antigen is known for it.

Library preparation for TCR beta used quantitative 5'-RACE with molecular barcodes. TCRdb independently ran MiXCR on the 5' RACE reads; one entry per CDR3 protein. This sample has fewer than 250,000 distinct CDR3 sequences, with roughly a third found just once. The clonotype comes from a male donor with ankylosing spondylitis or in good health (not recorded which). The sequenced material came from blood, either unsorted or a sorted T cell fraction (not recorded which). The rearrangement links TRBV28 to TRBJ2-1; perhaps TRBD2 as D (7 bases). The CDR3 region has the DNA TGTGCCAGCAGCCCATCGCGGGGGCAAACGGATAATGAGCAGTTCTTC. Amino acid sequence: CASSPSRGQTDNEQFF.